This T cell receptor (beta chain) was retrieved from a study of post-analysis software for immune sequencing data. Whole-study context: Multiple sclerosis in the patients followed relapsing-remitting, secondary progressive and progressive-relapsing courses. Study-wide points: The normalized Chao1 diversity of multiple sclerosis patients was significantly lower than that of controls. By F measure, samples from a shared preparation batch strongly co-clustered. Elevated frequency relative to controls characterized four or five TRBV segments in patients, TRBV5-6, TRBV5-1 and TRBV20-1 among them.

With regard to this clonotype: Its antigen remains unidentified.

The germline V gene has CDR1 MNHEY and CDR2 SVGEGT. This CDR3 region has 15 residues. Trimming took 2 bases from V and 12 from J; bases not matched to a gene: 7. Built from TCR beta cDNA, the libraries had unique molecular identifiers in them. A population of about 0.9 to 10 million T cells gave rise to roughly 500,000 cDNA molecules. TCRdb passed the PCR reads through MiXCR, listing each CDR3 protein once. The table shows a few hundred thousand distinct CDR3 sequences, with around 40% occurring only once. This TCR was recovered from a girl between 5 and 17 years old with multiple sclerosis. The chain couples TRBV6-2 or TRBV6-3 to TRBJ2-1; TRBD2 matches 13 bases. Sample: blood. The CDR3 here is CASSYLGTSGNRQFF. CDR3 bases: TGTGCCAGCAGTTACCTCGGGACTAGCGGGAATCGGCAGTTCTTC.